This TCR beta chain came from a study of early T cells in non-severe SARS-CoV-2 infection. Across the study: The study sequenced bulk RNA from unsorted whole blood, with chains unpaired. Findings and limits, study-wide: The study's VDJdb matching favored anti-spike CD8 responses and missed private and CD4 specificities.

Comments on this clonotype: Its target is unknown.

TCRdb reanalysed the 5' RACE reads using MiXCR and keeps one entry per CDR3 protein. The sample contains approximately 83,000 distinct CDR3 sequences, about 14% of which appear only once. Sequenced sample: whole blood. The sequence was obtained from an adult who was a healthcare worker with PCR-confirmed SARS-CoV-2 infection or an uninfected control (not recorded which).

The CDR3 loop is CASSLGIHEQFF. The CDR3 region has the DNA TGTGCCAGCAGCTTAGGGATACATGAGCAGTTCTTC. The J gene is TRBJ2-1, the V gene TRBV11-2; no clear D gene. Trimming took off 1 base at V and 8 bases at J, with 6 bases between the two ends. The CDR3 sequence is 12 residues long. The germline V gene encodes CDR1 SGHAT and CDR2 FQNNGV.